The 18 T cell receptor beta chains below were found in one sample sequenced in a study of blood T cell repertoires in COVID-19. Clones were read by immunoSEQ multiplex PCR, and TCRdb kept only the in-frame ones, dropping some. In the table there are 200,000 to 300,000 clones, about 81% of which are singletons. Sequencing was performed on peripheral blood. These receptors were collected from a woman aged 60 to 75 with active or convalescent COVID-19.

The rearrangement uses TRBV7-6 and TRBJ2-5; 7 bases map to TRBD2. The CDR3 consists of 17 residues. After removal of 2 bases from V and 1 base from J, the junction contained 10 bases not matched to a gene. From germline, CDR1 is SGHVS and CDR2 FNYEAQ. The CDR3 loop is CASSLLVGGGLQETQYF. CDR3 DNA: TGTGCCAGCAGCTTACTCGTGGGGGGGGGACTCCAAGAGACCCAGTACTTC.

The chain combines TRBV4-1 with TRBJ2-1, with 9 bases identical to TRBD2. After removal of 0 bases from V and 4 bases from J, the junction contained 7 bases not matched to a gene. The CDR3 spans 17 residues. Germline CDR1 and CDR2: MGHRA and YSYEKL. CDR3: CASSQDELAGTYNEQFF. The CDR3 DNA is TGCGCCAGCAGCCAAGATGAGCTAGCGGGGACTTACAATGAGCAGTTCTTC.

This rearrangement joins TRBV6-5 to TRBJ1-1; possibly TRBD1 for D (6 bases). The V and J ends lost 6 bases and 1 base respectively, with 15 bases between them. Germline V gene lookup returns CDR1 MNHEY and CDR2 SVGAGI. The CDR3 is 15 amino acids. CDR3 loop: CASRAGDAGNTEAFF. CDR3 coding DNA: TGTGCCAGCAGGGCAGGGGACGCGGGGAACACTGAAGCTTTCTTT.

This CDR3 is CASKGSTGTEAFF. The CDR3 nucleotides are TGCGCCAGCAAGGGGTCCACGGGCACTGAAGCTTTCTTT. The rearrangement joins TRBV10-2 to TRBJ1-1; tentatively, D is TRBD1 (5 bases). V lost 7 bases and J lost 4, with 13 bases in between. The CDR3 extends over 13 amino acids. The germline gives CDR1 WSHSY, CDR2 SAAADI.

The chain joins TRBV18 to TRBJ1-6; the match to TRBD1 covers 10 bases. Germline lookup yields CDR1 KGHSH and CDR2 LQKENI. The CDR3 totals 16 residues. With 2 bases clipped from V and 10 bases from J, the junction kept 8 bases outside the gene matches. The CDR3 DNA follows: TGTGCCAGCTCACCAGTTTCCGGGGACAGGGGATCACCCCTCCACTTT. It is translated as CASSPVSGDRGSPLHF.

This clone was seen only once. The chain has TRBV18 and TRBJ1-6; D remains ambiguous. This CDR3 region has 15 residues. V was pared by 3 bases and J by 7 bases, with 13 bases between. Germline V gene lookup returns CDR1 KGHSH and CDR2 LQKENI. CDR3 protein: CASSPREGRNSPLHF. The DNA for the CDR3 is TGTGCCAGCTCACCGCGGGAGGGCCGAAATTCACCCCTCCACTTT. The full variable domain, completed using reference TRBV18 and TRBJ1-6, is NAGVMQNPRHLVRRRGQEARLRCSPMKGHSHVYWYRQLPEEGLKFMVYLQKENIIDESGMPKERFSAEFPKEGPSILRIQQVVRGDSAAYFCASSPREGRNSPLHFGNGTRLTVT.

The chain joins TRBV9 to TRBJ2-7; tentative D call: TRBD1 (6 bases). The CDR3 is 16 amino acids. Germline values: CDR1 SGDLS, CDR2 YYNGEE. Trimming stripped 4 bases from V and 3 bases from J, with 20 bases between. The DNA of the CDR3 is TGTGCCAGCAGCCTGAACCGGGACACTGGGAACTACGAGCAGTACTTC. Its translation: CASSLNRDTGNYEQYF.

The chain carries TRBV18 and TRBJ1-2, with a tentative D call TRBD1 (6 bases). Germline V lookup: CDR1 KGHSH, CDR2 LQKENI. The length of the CDR3 is 15 residues. Deletions cut 6 bases from V and 3 bases from J, with 17 bases between. Written as DNA, the CDR3 is TGTGCCAGCTCCCAACTACAGGGAGGGGACTATGGCTACACCTTC. It specifies CASSQLQGGDYGYTF. Combining the CDR3 with reference TRBV18 and TRBJ1-2 gives the whole variable domain NAGVMQNPRHLVRRRGQEARLRCSPMKGHSHVYWYRQLPEEGLKFMVYLQKENIIDESGMPKERFSAEFPKEGPSILRIQQVVRGDSAAYFCASSQLQGGDYGYTFGSGTRLTVV.

Written as DNA, the CDR3 is TGCGCCAGCAGCTTGGGACAGGGTGGTGGAAACACCATATATTTT. Protein product: CASSLGQGGGNTIYF. The rearrangement links TRBV5-1 to TRBJ1-3; 7 nucleotides match TRBD1. Trimming took 0 bases from V and 3 from J; bases not matched to a gene: 3. The CDR3 length is 15 residues. Per germline, CDR1 SGHRS and CDR2 YFSETQ.

This chain uses TRBV6-1 with TRBJ2-5, with 8 bases that match TRBD2. J gave up 4 bases and V 2 bases, and 9 bases lay outside the gene matches. The CDR3 has 16 residues. The germline V gene has CDR1 MNHNS and CDR2 SASEGT. The CDR3 sequence is CASSERFGGGGETQYF. The CDR3 DNA follows: TGTGCCAGCAGTGAACGGTTCGGGGGGGGCGGAGAGACCCAGTACTTC.

This chain connects TRBV7-9 to TRBJ2-5; TRBD2 agrees at 16 bases. This CDR3 has 18 amino acids. Per germline, CDR1 SEHNR and CDR2 FQNEAQ (reference sequence). V lost 5 bases, J lost 2 bases, and 8 bases stayed unmatched. The chain's CDR3 is CASSEPGLAGGRQETQYF. In nucleotides, the CDR3 is TGTGCCAGCAGCGAACCGGGACTAGCGGGGGGGCGGCAAGAGACCCAGTACTTC. The full variable domain, completed using reference TRBV7-9 and TRBJ2-5, is DTGVSQNPRHKITKRGQNVTFRCDPISEHNRLYWYRQTLGQGPEFLTYFQNEAQLEKSRLLSDRFSAERPKGSFSTLEIQRTEQGDSAMYLCASSEPGLAGGRQETQYFGPGTRLLVL.

The chain employs TRBV13 and TRBJ1-1, with 8 bases matching TRBD1. Germline CDR1 PRHDT, CDR2 FYEKMQ (reference sequence). V was pared by 5 bases and J by 1 base, with 9 bases of the junction left unmatched. CDR3 length: 16 amino acids. This chain's CDR3 is CASSPRGDRRNTEAFF. The CDR3 DNA reads as TGTGCCAGCAGCCCCCGGGGGGACAGGAGGAACACTGAAGCTTTCTTT.

Note on this clone: This likely comes from a read error, as the CDR3 has no conserved phenylalanine or tryptophan at its end. The limits of the CDR3 on the DNA are not certain, so only TCRdb's listed CDR3 is given. The chain has TRBV27 and TRBJ1-1; TRBD1, the D gene given by the table, was not confirmed from the DNA. Germline V gene sequence: CDR1 MNHEY, CDR2 SMNVEV (reference sequence). Ends included, the CDR3 has 11 residues. The CDR3 loop reads CASSPTGGQGI.

The rearrangement uses TRBV14 and TRBJ2-7; perhaps TRBD2 as D (6 bases). The CDR3 contains 14 residues. Germline-derived CDR1 and CDR2 are SGHDN and FVKESK. Trimming shortened V by 0 bases and J by 6 bases, and 12 bases separated the two germline ends. CDR3 DNA: TGTGCCAGCAGCCAAGAGTGGGGGGTGGCCGAGCAGTACTTC. Translation: CASSQEWGVAEQYF.

The V and J genes are TRBV30 and TRBJ1-2; the match to TRBD1 covers 11 bases. The V gene's germline CDR1 is GTSNPN and CDR2 SVGIG (reference sequence). V shed 5 bases, J shed 8 bases, and the junction held 7 bases outside the gene matches. The CDR3 extends over 13 amino acids. CDR3 nucleotide sequence: TGTGCCTGGGGGACAGGGGGGTTTTGGGGCTACACCTTC. This gives the protein CAWGTGGFWGYTF.

This chain links TRBV6-1 with TRBJ2-3, with TRBD2 as a possible D gene (7 bases). The germline V gene has CDR1 MNHNS and CDR2 SASEGT. The CDR3 is 14 amino acids. Trimming removed 7 bases from V and 6 bases from J, with 17 bases in between. The CDR3 sequence is CASTLPGGRDTQYF. The CDR3 nucleotides are TGTGCCAGCACCCTCCCGGGGGGCCGGGATACGCAGTATTTT.

V and J are TRBV9 and TRBJ1-1; D possibly corresponds to TRBD1 (5 bases). The CDR3 totals 13 residues. CDR1 and CDR2 from the germline V gene are SGDLS and YYNGEE. The V end was cut by 3 bases, the J end by 11 bases, with 17 bases between. Written as DNA, the CDR3 is TGTGCCAGCAGCGCCGGGGGGGGACCCGAGGCTTTCTTT. The encoded protein is CASSAGGGPEAFF.

This clone has only a few counts. The chain employs TRBV19 and TRBJ1-5; D is unresolved. The germline gives CDR1 LNHDA, CDR2 SQIVND (reference sequence). Trimming took off 3 bases at V and 3 bases at J, with 6 bases between the two ends. CDR3 size: 13 residues. CDR3 sequence: CASSIQANQPQHF. In DNA form, the CDR3 reads TGTGCCAGTAGTATCCAGGCCAATCAGCCCCAGCATTTT.